The entry below describes one T cell receptor (beta chain). This clone's antigen is unknown. The record has no base qualities; no much larger clone is one base away. The record originates from a study of shared T cell receptors in the human thymus (dated by TCRdb to about 2021). About the study as a whole: The study investigated the way shared, self-reactive T-cell receptor alpha chains are produced in the human thymus.

Libraries were made using the immunoSEQ multiplex PCR assay. The table comes from immuneACCESS by way of TCRdb, which keeps in-frame sequences with V and J called. Part of the clones is missing from these tables; in studies checked, under half for an unresolved V gene and the rest for unknown reasons. Present in this sample are hundreds of thousands of clones, 70% to 90% of which were seen just once. The ten most abundant clones make up under 0.012% of the sample. These data are also associated with another study on human thymus T cells. From the second report: In Finland, the donors were immunologically healthy infants who were having open corrective cardiac surgery for congenital heart defects. Thymus tissue was obtained as surgical resects removed during corrective cardiac surgery. V and J gene segment usage appeared biased in both thymic and peripheral blood repertoires. The related research found that thymic TCR repertoires overlapped highly between unrelated individuals. TCR alpha and beta repertoires from fewer than ten infant thymus samples and a few related peripheral blood samples were characterized in the study. Donor ages ranged from about 7 to 244 days, and the cohort comprised 5 to 7 male and two female infants. Thymocytes were freed from the tissue by mechanical means and kept at -70 degrees C as pellets of roughly 8.5-31 million cells. Genomic DNA was extracted from frozen cell pellets with a QIAsymphony instrument. The immunoSEQ multiplex PCR assay was used to amplify the TCRB and TCRAD loci from a standardized quantity of quality-controlled genomic DNA. The amplicons spanned the V(D)J region and were long enough to cover the CDR3 and allow V and J genes to be identified. Amplicon sequencing was performed on an Illumina platform through the commercial immunoSEQ service. Primer bias and sequencing errors were corrected as previously described, and TCRAD and TCRB were defined on the basis of the IMGT database. The repertoires were analysed using immunoSEQ Analyzer 3.0 and VDJTools for basic statistics, V/J segment usage, diversity estimates, rarefaction and pairwise overlap. Chao1, ChaoE, Efron-Thisted, Shannon and inverse Simpson indices were used to estimate diversity, which was also estimated on datasets down-sampled to the smallest sample. For repertoire overlap, CDR3 nucleotide sequence, V gene and J gene had to match strictly, and clustering was done by Jaccard-based multidimensional scaling. On average, thymus samples gave 750,000 to 1,000,000 unique TCRB clonotypes, whereas blood samples gave roughly 86,000.

Sequencing was performed on thymocytes. This clonotype originated in a girl less than two years old with a congenital heart defect. Donor details come from another sample of the same person, matched by shared clones.

The DNA sequence follows: TGTGCCAGCAGCTCCCGGACAGGGAAAGCCTACGAGCAGTACTTC. Translated, it gives CASSSRTGKAYEQYF. Rearrangement joined TRBV11-1 to TRBJ2-7; TRBD1 agrees with 8 junctional bases. From the cysteine up to the phenylalanine, the CDR3 has a length of 15 residues. Only the CDR3 DNA stays, 45 bases, in frame from base 1. Sequences SGHAT (CDR1) and FQDESV (CDR2) are obtained from the germline V gene (reference sequence). V ends up 4 bases short and J 2 bases short, with an unmatched junction base count of 7.